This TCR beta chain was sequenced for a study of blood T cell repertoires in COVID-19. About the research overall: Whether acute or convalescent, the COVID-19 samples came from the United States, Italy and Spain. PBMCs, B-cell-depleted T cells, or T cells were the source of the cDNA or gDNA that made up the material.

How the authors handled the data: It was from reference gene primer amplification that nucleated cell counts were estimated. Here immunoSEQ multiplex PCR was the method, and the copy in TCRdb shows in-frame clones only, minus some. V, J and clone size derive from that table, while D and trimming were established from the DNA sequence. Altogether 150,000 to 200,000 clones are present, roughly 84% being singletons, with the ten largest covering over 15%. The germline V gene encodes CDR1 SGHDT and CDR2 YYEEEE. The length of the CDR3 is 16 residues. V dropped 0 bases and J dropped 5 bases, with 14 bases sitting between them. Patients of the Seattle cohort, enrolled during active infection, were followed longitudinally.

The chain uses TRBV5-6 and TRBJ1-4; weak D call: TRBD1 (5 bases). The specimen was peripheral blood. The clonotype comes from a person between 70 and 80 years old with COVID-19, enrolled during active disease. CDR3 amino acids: CASSLGAGLKNEKLFF. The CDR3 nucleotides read TGTGCCAGCAGCTTGGGTGCGGGACTCAAGAATGAAAAACTGTTTTTT.